This T cell receptor (beta chain) was sequenced for a study of lymphopenia after photon versus proton radiotherapy. Study conclusions and caveats: Better survival with proton therapy was suggested as possible, not demonstrated.

The method was immunoSEQ multiplex PCR; TCRdb's version includes in-frame clones alone and lacks a portion of them. Of more than 45,000 clones in the sample, less than 85% were seen once. V was clipped by 1 base and J by 13 bases; unmatched bases: 7. The germline CDR1 and CDR2 sequences are SGHTA and FQGNSA. The CDR3 has 13 amino acids. Points on this clone: Its antigen is unknown.

The source of this sequence is a man aged 55 to 69 with pancreatic cancer. The rearrangement joins TRBV7-2 to TRBJ1-2, with 9 bases that match TRBD1. Source: peripheral blood, taken from a patient treated with proton-based radiotherapy. The CDR3 DNA sequence: TGTGCCAGCAGCTTAGTGATGGGACAGGGAATCACCTTC. Translated: CASSLVMGQGITF.